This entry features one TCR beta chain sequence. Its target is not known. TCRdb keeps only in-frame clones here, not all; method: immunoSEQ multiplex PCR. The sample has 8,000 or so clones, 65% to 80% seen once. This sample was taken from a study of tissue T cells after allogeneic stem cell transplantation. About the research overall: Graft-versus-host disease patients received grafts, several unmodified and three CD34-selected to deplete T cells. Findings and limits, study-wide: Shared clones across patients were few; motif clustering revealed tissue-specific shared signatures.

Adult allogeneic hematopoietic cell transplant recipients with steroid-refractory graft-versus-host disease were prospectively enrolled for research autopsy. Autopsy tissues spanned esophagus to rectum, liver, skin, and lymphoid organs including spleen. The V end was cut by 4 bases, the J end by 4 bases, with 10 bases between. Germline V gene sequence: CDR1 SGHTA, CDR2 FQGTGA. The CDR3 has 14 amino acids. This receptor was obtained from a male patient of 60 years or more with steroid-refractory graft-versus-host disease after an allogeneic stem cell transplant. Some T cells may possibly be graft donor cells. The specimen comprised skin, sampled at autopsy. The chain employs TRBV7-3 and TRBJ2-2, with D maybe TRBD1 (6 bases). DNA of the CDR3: TGTGCCAGCAGCTCAACAGGGCCCACCGGGGAGCTGTTTTTT. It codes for CASSSTGPTGELFF.